Presented here are 17 T cell receptor beta chains from one specimen sequenced in a study of control samples from healthy donors and cancer patients. Profiling relied on immunoSEQ multiplex PCR, and the TCRdb table lists in-frame clones only, not all of them. The profile covers approximately 70,000 clones, with nearly 85% appearing a single time and under 30% taken by the ten largest. The specimen was blood. These receptors came from a man between 45 and 60 years old in good health.

The chain employs TRBV10-3 and TRBJ1-1, with a possible D match to TRBD1 (5 bases). The V gene lost 4 bases and the J gene lost 1 base, with 10 bases spanning the gap. Germline values: CDR1 ENHRY, CDR2 SYGVKD. The CDR3 is 14 residues long. The CDR3 region is CAISVQGPNTEAFF. As DNA, the CDR3 is TGTGCCATCAGTGTCCAGGGACCGAACACTGAAGCTTTCTTT.

This chain uses TRBV6-5 with TRBJ1-6; a possible D gene is TRBD1 (6 bases). Germline loops: CDR1 MNHEY, CDR2 SVGAGI. The CDR3 consists of 13 residues. Trimming stripped 8 bases from V and 7 bases from J, with 12 bases between. CDR3: CASPAGTNSPLHF. DNA for the CDR3: TGTGCCAGCCCGGCAGGGACAAATTCACCCCTCCACTTT.

The CDR3 DNA reads as TGTGCCAGCAGTTTGGGAGGGACTCGCTCCTACAATGAGCAGTTCTTC. Translated: CASSLGGTRSYNEQFF. The V gene is TRBV9, the J gene TRBJ2-1; TRBD2 matches at 7 bases. Germline values: CDR1 SGDLS, CDR2 YYNGEE. The length of the CDR3 is 16 residues. The ends lost 5 bases at V and 0 bases at J; junction bases unmatched: 8. Complete variable domain (other parts from reference TRBV9 and TRBJ2-1): DSGVTQTPKHLITATGQRVTLRCSPRSGDLSVYWYQQSLDQGLQFLIQYYNGEERAKGNILERFSAQQFPDLHSELNLSSLELGDSALYFCASSLGGTRSYNEQFFGPGTRLTVL.

The gene calls are TRBV11-2 and TRBJ2-7; tentatively, D is TRBD2 (6 bases). The CDR3 length is 19 residues. V lost 2 bases to trimming and J lost 3 bases, with 26 bases between them. In germline, CDR1 is SGHAT, CDR2 FQNNGV. CDR3 region: CASSLLSPGLPQYYYEQYF. The DNA of the CDR3 is TGTGCCAGCAGCTTACTCTCCCCGGGACTTCCCCAATACTACTACGAGCAGTACTTC.

V is TRBV5-1 and J is TRBJ2-7, with 9 nucleotides matching TRBD2. The ends lost 2 bases at V and 2 bases at J; junction bases unmatched: 5. CDR3 length equals 15 residues. CDR1 is SGHRS, CDR2 YFSETQ, per germline. Written as DNA, the CDR3 is TGCGCCAGCAGCTTTGTAGCGGGGGCCGCCTACGAGCAGTACTTC. Protein sequence: CASSFVAGAAYEQYF.

The V call is TRBV27, the J call TRBJ2-3; no clear D. The CDR3 has 13 amino acids. Per germline, CDR1 MNHEY and CDR2 SMNVEV (reference sequence). With 2 bases removed from V and 1 base from J, the gap between germline ends came to 4 bases. CDR3 bases: TGTGCCAGCAGTTTAAAACGCACAGATACGCAGTATTTT. Protein: CASSLKRTDTQYF.

The chain links TRBV6-5 to TRBJ2-7; perhaps TRBD1 as D (5 bases). Germline CDR1 MNHEY, CDR2 SVGAGI. V lost 6 bases to trimming and J lost 1 base, with 13 bases between them. There are 14 residues in the CDR3. Here the CDR3 reads CASRRGAQSYEQYF. The CDR3 nucleotides are TGTGCCAGCAGAAGGGGTGCCCAATCCTACGAGCAGTACTTC.

The chain has TRBV10-3 and TRBJ2-7; D unresolved. The length of the CDR3 is 14 residues. V was trimmed by 2 bases and J by 4 bases, leaving 12 bases between them. CDR1 is ENHRY and CDR2 is SYGVKD in the germline V gene. CDR3 sequence reads: CAISEPSPTYEQYF. DNA of the CDR3: TGTGCCATCAGTGAGCCGAGCCCGACTTACGAGCAGTACTTC.

This chain links TRBV27 with TRBJ2-3; TRBD1 might be the D (6 bases). Trimming pared 3 bases from V and 0 bases from J, leaving 7 bases between. CDR3 length equals 14 residues. The V gene's germline CDR1 is MNHEY and CDR2 SMNVEV (reference sequence). The CDR3 loop is CASSLGASTDTQYF. The CDR3 coding sequence is TGTGCCAGCAGTTTGGGGGCTAGCACAGATACGCAGTATTTT.

This clone was recorded a few times. The DNA of the CDR3 is TGTGCCAGCCCTATCCCCAGGGACTCTGGGGCCAACGTCCTGACTTTC. Translation gives CASPIPRDSGANVLTF. This rearrangement joins TRBV7-2 to TRBJ2-6; tentatively, D is TRBD1 (5 bases). Trimming removed 8 bases from V and 0 bases from J, with 14 bases in between. Germline V gene lookup returns CDR1 SGHTA and CDR2 FQGNSA. The CDR3 runs 16 residues.

This rearrangement joins TRBV4-1 to TRBJ2-3, with D perhaps matching TRBD2 (7 bases). The germline V gene encodes CDR1 MGHRA and CDR2 YSYEKL. V dropped 1 base and J dropped 2 bases, with 16 bases sitting between them. The CDR3 runs 17 residues. The CDR3 sequence is CASSQASGRGYTDTQYF. DNA for the CDR3: TGCGCCAGCAGCCAAGCGTCGGGGAGGGGGTACACAGATACGCAGTATTTT.

V gene TRBV9 combines with J gene TRBJ1-5; D is unresolved. The germline V and J ends were trimmed by 0 bases and 1 base, with 8 bases remaining between them. CDR1 is SGDLS and CDR2 is YYNGEE in the germline V gene. The CDR3 is 15 residues long. In nucleotides, the CDR3 is TGTGCCAGCAGCGTAGACAGCTTCAGCAATCAGCCCCAGCATTTT. Amino acid sequence: CASSVDSFSNQPQHF.

This clone was seen once. DNA for the CDR3: TGTGCCAGCAGCTGGACGGGAGATACGCAGTATTTT. Translation gives CASSWTGDTQYF. The chain recombines TRBV11-3 with TRBJ2-3; D call uncertain. V was pared by 4 bases and J by 5 bases, with 7 bases between. The germline gives CDR1 SGHNT, CDR2 YENEEA. The CDR3 contains 12 residues.

This rearrangement joins TRBV7-7 to TRBJ2-2; 7 bases agree with TRBD2. V trimming: 3 bases; J trimming: 0 bases; junction bases outside the gene matches: 1. This CDR3 region has 15 residues. Germline values: CDR1 SSHAT, CDR2 FNYEAQ (reference sequence). The chain's CDR3 is CASSLGLSNTGELFF. The DNA for the CDR3 is TGTGCCAGCAGCTTGGGACTATCGAACACCGGGGAGCTGTTTTTT.

This clone was recorded once. This chain connects TRBV29-1 to TRBJ1-1, with D possibly matching TRBD1 (5 bases). Trimming left V 2 bases short and J 0 bases short, with 10 bases between. This CDR3 comprises 14 residues. From germline, CDR1 is SQVTM and CDR2 ANQGSEA. This chain's CDR3 is CSVERGGVNTEAFF. In nucleotides, the CDR3 is TGCAGCGTTGAACGCGGGGGGGTGAACACTGAAGCTTTCTTT. Full variable domain (outside the CDR3, taken from reference TRBV29-1 and TRBJ1-1): SAVISQKPSRDICQRGTSLTIQCQVDSQVTMMFWYRQQPGQSLTLIATANQGSEATYESGFVIDKFPISRPNLTFSTLTVSNMSPEDSSIYLCSVERGGVNTEAFFGQGTRLTVV.

The chain combines TRBV28 with TRBJ2-4, with 7 bases identical to TRBD1. The V segment lost 5 bases and the J segment 15 bases; nucleotides outside the gene matches: 10. Germline assignment: CDR1 MDHEN and CDR2 SYDVKM. This CDR3 is built from 12 residues. This CDR3 reads CASSPRQGDAYF. For the CDR3, the DNA is TGTGCCAGCAGTCCAAGACAGGGCGACGCGTACTTC.

This clone was recorded only once. The chain carries TRBV28 and TRBJ1-1, with 10 bases aligning to TRBD1. The ends lost 3 bases at V and 3 bases at J; junction bases unmatched: 4. The CDR3 spans 15 residues. Germline CDR1 and CDR2: MDHEN and SYDVKM. As DNA, the CDR3 is TGTGCCAGCAGTTTGGGGGGGACAGGGGACACTGAAGCTTTCTTT. Its translation is CASSLGGTGDTEAFF.